The sample holds a few counts of the clone carrying this T cell receptor (beta chain). Libraries were prepared by immunoSEQ multiplex PCR; TCRdb keeps only in-frame clonotypes and omits some of them. This sample has roughly 50,000 clones; about 94% occur once, and the top ten carry 0.39%. This record belongs to a study of T cell changes during pregnancy in multiple sclerosis. The sample was CD4+ T cells from peripheral blood mononuclear cells, taken after pregnancy. The source of this sequence is a female donor with multiple sclerosis, enrolled in a pregnancy study.

CDR3 DNA sequence: TGTGCCAGTAGTGTCGGACAGCAGCCCCAGCATTTT. It translates to CASSVGQQPQHF. The rearrangement uses TRBV19 and TRBJ1-5; a weak D match, TRBD1 (6 bases). The V gene lost 5 bases and the J gene lost 7 bases, with 9 bases spanning the gap. Germline V lookup: CDR1 LNHDA, CDR2 SQIVND (reference sequence). This CDR3 has 12 amino acids.